This TCR beta chain derives from a study of post-analysis software for immune sequencing data. Overall study context: The cohort encompassed relapsing-remitting, secondary progressive and progressive-relapsing multiple sclerosis disease courses. Whole-study findings and limits: There was significantly lower normalized Chao1 diversity in multiple sclerosis patients than in controls. In patients, TRBV5-6, TRBV5-1 and TRBV20-1 belonged to roughly five TRBV segments found more frequently than in controls. Strong co-clustering by F measure was seen for same-batch samples.

A note on this clonotype: What it binds is unknown. One junction end disagrees with the germline gene, perhaps due to a read error.

Unique molecular identifiers tagged the TCR beta cDNA libraries. Input populations of about 0.85 to 11 million T cells gave rise to around 480,000 cDNA molecules. TCRdb independently ran MiXCR on the PCR reads; one entry per CDR3 protein. The sample lists hundreds of thousands of distinct CDR3 sequences, about 39% seen once, with 7.6% in the top ten. This CDR3 is 11 amino acids long. From germline, CDR1 is MNHEY and CDR2 SVGEGT. The TCR sequence derives from a girl aged 2 to 9 with multiple sclerosis. Sequenced input: blood. The gene calls are TRBV6-2 or TRBV6-3 and TRBJ2-5, with D unresolved. The CDR3 loop reads CASSCQETQYF. Written as DNA, the CDR3 is TGCGCCAGCAGTTGTCAAGAGACCCAGTACTTC.